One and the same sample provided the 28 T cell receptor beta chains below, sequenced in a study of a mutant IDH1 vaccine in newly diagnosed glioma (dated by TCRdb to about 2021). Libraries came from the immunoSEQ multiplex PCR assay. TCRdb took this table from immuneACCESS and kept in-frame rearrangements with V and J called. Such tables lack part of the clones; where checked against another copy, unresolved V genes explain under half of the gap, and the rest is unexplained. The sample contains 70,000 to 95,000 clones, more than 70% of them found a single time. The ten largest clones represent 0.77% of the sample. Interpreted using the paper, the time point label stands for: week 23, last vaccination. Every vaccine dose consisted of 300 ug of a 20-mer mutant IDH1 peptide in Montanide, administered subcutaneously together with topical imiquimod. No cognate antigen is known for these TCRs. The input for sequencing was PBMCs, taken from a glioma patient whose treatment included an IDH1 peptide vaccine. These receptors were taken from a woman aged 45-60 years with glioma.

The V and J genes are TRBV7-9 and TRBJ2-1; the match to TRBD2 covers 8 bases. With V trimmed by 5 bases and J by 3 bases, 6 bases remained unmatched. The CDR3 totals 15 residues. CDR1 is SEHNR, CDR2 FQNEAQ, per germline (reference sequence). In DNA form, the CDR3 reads TGTGCCAGCAGCCATACTAGCGGAGTCTACAATGAGCAGTTCTTC. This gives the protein CASSHTSGVYNEQFF. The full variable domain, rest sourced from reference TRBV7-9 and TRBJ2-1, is DTGVSQNPRHKITKRGQNVTFRCDPISEHNRLYWYRQTLGQGPEFLTYFQNEAQLEKSRLLSDRFSAERPKGSFSTLEIQRTEQGDSAMYLCASSHTSGVYNEQFFGPGTRLTVL.

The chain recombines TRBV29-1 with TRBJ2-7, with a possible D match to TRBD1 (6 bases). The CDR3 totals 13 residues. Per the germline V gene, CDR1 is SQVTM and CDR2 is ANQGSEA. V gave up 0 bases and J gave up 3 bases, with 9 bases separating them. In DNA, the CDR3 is TGCAGCGTTGAAGAGGGACACCGCTACGAGCAGTACTTC. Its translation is CSVEEGHRYEQYF.

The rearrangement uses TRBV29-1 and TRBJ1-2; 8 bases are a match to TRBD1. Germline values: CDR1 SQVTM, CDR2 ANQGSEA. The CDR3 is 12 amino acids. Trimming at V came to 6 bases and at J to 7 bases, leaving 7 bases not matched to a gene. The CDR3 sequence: CSVTGQATGYTF. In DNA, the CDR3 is TGCAGCGTCACGGGACAGGCGACTGGCTACACCTTC.

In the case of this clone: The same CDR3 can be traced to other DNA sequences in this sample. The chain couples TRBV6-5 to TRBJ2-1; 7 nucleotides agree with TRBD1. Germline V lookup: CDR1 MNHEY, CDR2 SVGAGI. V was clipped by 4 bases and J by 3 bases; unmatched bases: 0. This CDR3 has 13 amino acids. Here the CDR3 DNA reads TGTGCCAGCAGTTGGGACAGCTACAATGAGCAGTTCTTC. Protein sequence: CASSWDSYNEQFF.

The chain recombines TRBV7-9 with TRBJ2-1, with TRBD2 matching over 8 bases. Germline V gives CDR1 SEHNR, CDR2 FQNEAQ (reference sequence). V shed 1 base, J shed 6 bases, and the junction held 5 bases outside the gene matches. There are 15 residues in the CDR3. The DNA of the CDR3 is TGTGCCAGCAGCTTAGTGGCGGGGGGAATCAATGAGCAGTTCTTC. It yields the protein CASSLVAGGINEQFF.

The DNA of the CDR3 is TGTGCCAGTAGTCCAGGACAGGCGATTAATGAAAAACTGTTTTTT. It translates to CASSPGQAINEKLFF. The chain joins TRBV19 to TRBJ1-4; 7 nucleotides line up with TRBD1. This CDR3 spans 15 amino acids. The V gene end was trimmed by 5 bases and the J gene end by 4 bases; junction bases not matched to a gene: 7. Germline loops: CDR1 LNHDA, CDR2 SQIVND (reference sequence).

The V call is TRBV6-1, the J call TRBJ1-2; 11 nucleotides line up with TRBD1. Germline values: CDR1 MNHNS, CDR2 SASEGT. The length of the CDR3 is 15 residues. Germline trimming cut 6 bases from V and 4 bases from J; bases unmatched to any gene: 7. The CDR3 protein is CASRVGTGGIYGYTF. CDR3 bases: TGTGCCAGCAGAGTCGGGACAGGGGGGATCTATGGCTACACCTTC.

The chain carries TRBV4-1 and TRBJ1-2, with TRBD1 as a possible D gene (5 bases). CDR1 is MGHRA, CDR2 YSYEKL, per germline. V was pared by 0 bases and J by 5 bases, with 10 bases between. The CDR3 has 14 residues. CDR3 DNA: TGCGCCAGCAGCCAAGAGTGGGGGGAGTATGGCTACACCTTC. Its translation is CASSQEWGEYGYTF.

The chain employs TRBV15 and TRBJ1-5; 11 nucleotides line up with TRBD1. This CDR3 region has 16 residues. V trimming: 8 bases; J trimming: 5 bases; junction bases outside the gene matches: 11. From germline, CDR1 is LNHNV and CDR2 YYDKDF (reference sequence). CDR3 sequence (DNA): TGTGCCACCTTTGGACAGGGGGCCATTTCCTATCAGCCCCAGCATTTT. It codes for CATFGQGAISYQPQHF.

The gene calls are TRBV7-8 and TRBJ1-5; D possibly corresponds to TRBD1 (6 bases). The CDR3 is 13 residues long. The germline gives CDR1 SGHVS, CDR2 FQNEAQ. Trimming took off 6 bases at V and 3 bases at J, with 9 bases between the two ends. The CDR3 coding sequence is TGTGCCAGCAGTACAGGGAACAATCAGCCCCAGCATTTT. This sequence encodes CASSTGNNQPQHF.

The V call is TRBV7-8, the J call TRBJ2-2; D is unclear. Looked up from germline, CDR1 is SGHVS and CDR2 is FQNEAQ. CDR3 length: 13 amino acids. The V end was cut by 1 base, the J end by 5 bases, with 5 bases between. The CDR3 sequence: CASSLVRTGELFF. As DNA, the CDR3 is TGTGCCAGCAGCTTAGTCCGGACCGGGGAGCTGTTTTTT.

DNA for the CDR3: TGTGCCAGCAGCCACGGTCGGGGACGGATCTCCTACGAGCAGTACTTC. Residues: CASSHGRGRISYEQYF. The chain couples TRBV5-5 to TRBJ2-7; D tentatively reads TRBD1 or TRBD2 (5 bases each). Germline CDR1 SGHKS, CDR2 YYEKEE (reference sequence). The CDR3 length is 16 residues. The germline V and J ends were trimmed by 4 bases and 0 bases, with 17 bases remaining between them.

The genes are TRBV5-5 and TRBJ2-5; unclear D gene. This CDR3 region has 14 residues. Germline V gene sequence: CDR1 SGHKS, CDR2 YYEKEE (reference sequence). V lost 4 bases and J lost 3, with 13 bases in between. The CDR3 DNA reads TGTGCCAGCAGCCACCCCGGACGGGAAGAGACCCAGTACTTC. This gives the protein CASSHPGREETQYF.

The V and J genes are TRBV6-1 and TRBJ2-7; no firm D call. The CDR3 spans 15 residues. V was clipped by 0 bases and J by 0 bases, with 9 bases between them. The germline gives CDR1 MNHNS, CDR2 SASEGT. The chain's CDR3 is CASSEASGYSYEQYF. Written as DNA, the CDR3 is TGTGCCAGCAGTGAAGCATCGGGTTACTCCTACGAGCAGTACTTC.

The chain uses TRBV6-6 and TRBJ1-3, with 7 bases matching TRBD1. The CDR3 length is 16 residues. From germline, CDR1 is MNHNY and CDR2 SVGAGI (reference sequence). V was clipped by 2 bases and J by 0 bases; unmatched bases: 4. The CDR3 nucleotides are TGTGCCAGCAGTTACGAGGGGGCCTACTCTGGAAACACCATATATTTT. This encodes CASSYEGAYSGNTIYF.

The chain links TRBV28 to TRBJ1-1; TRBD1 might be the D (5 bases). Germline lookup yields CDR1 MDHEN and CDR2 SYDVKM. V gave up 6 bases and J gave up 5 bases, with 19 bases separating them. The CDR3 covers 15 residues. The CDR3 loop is CASSPGGGIGTEAFF. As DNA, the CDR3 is TGTGCCAGCAGCCCCGGGGGAGGTATAGGAACTGAAGCTTTCTTT.

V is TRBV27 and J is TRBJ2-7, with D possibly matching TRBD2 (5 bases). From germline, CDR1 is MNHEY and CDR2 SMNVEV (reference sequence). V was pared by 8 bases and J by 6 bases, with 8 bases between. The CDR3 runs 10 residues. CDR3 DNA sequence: TGTGCCAGCGGGAGCGTCGAGCAGTACTTC. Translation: CASGSVEQYF.

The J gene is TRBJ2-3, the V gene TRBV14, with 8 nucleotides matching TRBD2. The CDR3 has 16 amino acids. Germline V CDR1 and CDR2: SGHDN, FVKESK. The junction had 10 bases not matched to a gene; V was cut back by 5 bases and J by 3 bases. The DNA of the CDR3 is TGTGCCAGCAGCGCTCTAGCGGGCCGACGTACAGATACGCAGTATTTT. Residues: CASSALAGRRTDTQYF.

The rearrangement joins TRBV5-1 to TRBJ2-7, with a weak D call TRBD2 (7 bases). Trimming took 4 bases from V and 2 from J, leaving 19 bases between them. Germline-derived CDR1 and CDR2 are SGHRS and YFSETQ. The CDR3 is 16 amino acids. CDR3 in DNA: TGCGCCAGCAGCCGTCCCGGGACACGGGGGGCCTACGAGCAGTACTTC. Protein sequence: CASSRPGTRGAYEQYF.

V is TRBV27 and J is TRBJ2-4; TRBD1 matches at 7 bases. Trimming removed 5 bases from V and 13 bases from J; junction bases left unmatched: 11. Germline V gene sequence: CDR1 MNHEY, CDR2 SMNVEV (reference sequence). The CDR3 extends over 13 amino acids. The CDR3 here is CASSLSYRDRQYF. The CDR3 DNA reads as TGTGCCAGCAGTCTCTCCTACCGGGACAGACAGTACTTC.

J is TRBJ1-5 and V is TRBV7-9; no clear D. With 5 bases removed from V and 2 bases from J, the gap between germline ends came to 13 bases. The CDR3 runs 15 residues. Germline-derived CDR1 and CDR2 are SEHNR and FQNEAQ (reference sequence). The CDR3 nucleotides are TGTGCCAGCAGCCCCACCGGGATTGGCAATCAGCCCCAGCATTTT. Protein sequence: CASSPTGIGNQPQHF.

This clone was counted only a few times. The CDR3 here is CSVGRQNTEAFF. The DNA of the CDR3 is TGCAGCGTTGGCAGACAGAACACTGAAGCTTTCTTT. The J gene is TRBJ1-1, the V gene TRBV29-1; D gene uncertain. Germline values: CDR1 SQVTM, CDR2 ANQGSEA. V shed 4 bases and J shed 1 base, with 7 bases lying between them. CDR3 length: 12 residues.

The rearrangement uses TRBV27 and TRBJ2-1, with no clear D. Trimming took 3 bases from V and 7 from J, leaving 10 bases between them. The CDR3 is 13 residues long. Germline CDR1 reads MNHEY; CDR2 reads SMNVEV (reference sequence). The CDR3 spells CASSFIERNEQFF. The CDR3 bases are TGTGCCAGCAGTTTCATCGAGAGGAATGAGCAGTTCTTC.

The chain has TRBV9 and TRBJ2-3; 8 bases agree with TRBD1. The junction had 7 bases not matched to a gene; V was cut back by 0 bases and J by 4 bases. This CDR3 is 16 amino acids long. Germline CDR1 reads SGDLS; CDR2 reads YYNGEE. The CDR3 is CASSVVAGGDSDTQYF. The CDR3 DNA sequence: TGTGCCAGCAGCGTAGTGGCAGGGGGCGATTCAGATACGCAGTATTTT.

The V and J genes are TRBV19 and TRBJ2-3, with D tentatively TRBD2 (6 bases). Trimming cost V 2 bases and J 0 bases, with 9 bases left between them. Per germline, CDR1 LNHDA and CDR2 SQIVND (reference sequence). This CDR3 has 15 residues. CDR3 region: CASSISSGSTDTQYF. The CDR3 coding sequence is TGTGCCAGTAGTATATCCAGCGGGAGCACAGATACGCAGTATTTT.

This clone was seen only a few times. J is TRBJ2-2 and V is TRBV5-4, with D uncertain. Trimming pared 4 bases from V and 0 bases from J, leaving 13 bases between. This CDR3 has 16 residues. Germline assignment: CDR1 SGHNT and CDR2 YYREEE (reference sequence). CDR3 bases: TGTGCCAGCAGCCGAGATAGCCTGACGAACACCGGGGAGCTGTTTTTT. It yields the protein CASSRDSLTNTGELFF. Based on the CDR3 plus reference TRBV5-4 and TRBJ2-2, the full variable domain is ETGVTQSPTHLIKTRGQQVTLRCSSQSGHNTVSWYQQALGQGPQFIFQYYREEENGRGNFPPRFSGLQFPNYSSELNVNALELDDSALYLCASSRDSLTNTGELFFGEGSRLTVL.

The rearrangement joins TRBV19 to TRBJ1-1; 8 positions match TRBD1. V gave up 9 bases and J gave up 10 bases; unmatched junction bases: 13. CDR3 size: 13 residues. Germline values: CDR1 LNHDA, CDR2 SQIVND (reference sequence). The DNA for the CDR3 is TGTGCCAGCGAAGAGTCCAGGGGGCGGGTAGCTTTCTTT. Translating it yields CASEESRGRVAFF.

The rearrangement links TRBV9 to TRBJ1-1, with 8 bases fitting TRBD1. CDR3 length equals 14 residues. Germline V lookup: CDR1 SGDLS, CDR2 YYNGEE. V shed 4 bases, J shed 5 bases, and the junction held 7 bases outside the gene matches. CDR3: CASSSRTGRTEAFF. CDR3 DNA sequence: TGTGCCAGCAGCTCCCGGACAGGGAGGACTGAAGCTTTCTTT.